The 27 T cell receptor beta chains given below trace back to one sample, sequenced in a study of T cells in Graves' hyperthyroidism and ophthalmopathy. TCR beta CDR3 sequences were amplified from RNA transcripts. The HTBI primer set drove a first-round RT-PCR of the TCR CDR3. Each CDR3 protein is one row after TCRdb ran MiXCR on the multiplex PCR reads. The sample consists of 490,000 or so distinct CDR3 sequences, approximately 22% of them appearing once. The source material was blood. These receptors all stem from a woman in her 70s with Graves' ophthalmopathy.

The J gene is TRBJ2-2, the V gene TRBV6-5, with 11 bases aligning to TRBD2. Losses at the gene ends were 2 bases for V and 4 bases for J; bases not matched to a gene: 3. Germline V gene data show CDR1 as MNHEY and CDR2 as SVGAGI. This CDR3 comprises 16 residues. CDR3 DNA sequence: TGTGCCAGCAGTTACCTAGCGGGAGGACGCACCGGGGAGCTGTTTTTT. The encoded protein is CASSYLAGGRTGELFF.

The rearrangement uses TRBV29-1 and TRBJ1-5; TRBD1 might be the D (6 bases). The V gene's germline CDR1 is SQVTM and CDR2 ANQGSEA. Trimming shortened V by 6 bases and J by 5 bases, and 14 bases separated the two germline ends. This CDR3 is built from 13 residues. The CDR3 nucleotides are TGCAGCGTAGCCGGGGCAGGGGATCAGCCCCAGCATTTT. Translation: CSVAGAGDQPQHF.

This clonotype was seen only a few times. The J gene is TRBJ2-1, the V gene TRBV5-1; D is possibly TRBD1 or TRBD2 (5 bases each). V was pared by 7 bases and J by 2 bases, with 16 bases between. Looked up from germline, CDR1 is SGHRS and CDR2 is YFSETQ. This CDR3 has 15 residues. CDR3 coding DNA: TGCGCCAGCCAGACAGCCGGGAATACCTACAATGAGCAGTTCTTC. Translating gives CASQTAGNTYNEQFF.

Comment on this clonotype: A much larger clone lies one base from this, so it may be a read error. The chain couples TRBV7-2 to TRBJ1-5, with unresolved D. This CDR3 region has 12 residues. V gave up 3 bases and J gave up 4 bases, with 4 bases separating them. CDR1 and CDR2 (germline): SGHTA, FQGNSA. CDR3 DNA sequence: TGTGCCAGCAGCTTCCAGAATCAGCCCCAGCATTTT. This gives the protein CASSFQNQPQHF.

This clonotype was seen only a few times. CDR3 in amino acids: CASRPQTVTDTQYF. CDR3 nucleotide sequence: TGTGCCAGCAGACCCCAAACGGTCACAGATACGCAGTATTTT. The chain recombines TRBV7-9 with TRBJ2-3; D ambiguous. The CDR3 sequence is 14 residues long. Germline V gene sequence: CDR1 SEHNR, CDR2 FQNEAQ (reference sequence). V lost 6 bases, J lost 2 bases, and 12 bases lay in between. Supplemented by reference TRBV7-9 and TRBJ2-3, the full variable domain reads DTGVSQNPRHKITKRGQNVTFRCDPISEHNRLYWYRQTLGQGPEFLTYFQNEAQLEKSRLLSDRFSAERPKGSFSTLEIQRTEQGDSAMYLCASRPQTVTDTQYFGPGTRLTVL.

The CDR3 region is CASSRMTSGRAYEQYF. The CDR3 DNA sequence: TGTGCCAGCAGCCGGATGACTAGCGGGAGGGCCTACGAGCAGTACTTC. V is TRBV3-1 and J is TRBJ2-7; TRBD2 aligns across 14 bases. Trimming cost V 4 bases and J 2 bases; bases outside gene matches: 4. The CDR3 runs 16 residues. Germline CDR1 LGHDT, CDR2 YNNKEL (reference sequence).

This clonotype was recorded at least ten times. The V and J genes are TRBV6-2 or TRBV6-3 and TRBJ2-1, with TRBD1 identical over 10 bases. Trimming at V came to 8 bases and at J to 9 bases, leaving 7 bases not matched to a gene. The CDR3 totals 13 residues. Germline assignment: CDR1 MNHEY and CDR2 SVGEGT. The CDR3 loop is CASRQGAGGEQFF. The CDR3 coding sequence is TGTGCCAGCCGACAGGGGGCGGGCGGTGAGCAGTTCTTC.

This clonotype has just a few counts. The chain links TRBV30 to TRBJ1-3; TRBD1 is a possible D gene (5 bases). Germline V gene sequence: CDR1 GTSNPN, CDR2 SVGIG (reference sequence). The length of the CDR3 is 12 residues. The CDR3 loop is CAGVRRRNTIYF. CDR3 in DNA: TGTGCGGGGGTGAGGCGGCGAAACACCATATATTTT.

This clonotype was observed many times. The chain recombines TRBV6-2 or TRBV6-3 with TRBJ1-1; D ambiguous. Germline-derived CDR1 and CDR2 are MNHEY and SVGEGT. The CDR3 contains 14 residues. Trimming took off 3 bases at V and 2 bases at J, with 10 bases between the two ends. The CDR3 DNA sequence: TGTGCCAGCAGTTATTACGGGCCCAACACTGAAGCTTTCTTT. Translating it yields CASSYYGPNTEAFF.

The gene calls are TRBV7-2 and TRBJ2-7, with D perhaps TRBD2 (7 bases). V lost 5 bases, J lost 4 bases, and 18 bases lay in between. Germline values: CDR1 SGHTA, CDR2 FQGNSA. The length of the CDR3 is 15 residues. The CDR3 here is CASSVTGGGVYEQYF. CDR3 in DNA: TGTGCCAGCAGCGTTACGGGGGGCGGCGTATACGAGCAGTACTTC.

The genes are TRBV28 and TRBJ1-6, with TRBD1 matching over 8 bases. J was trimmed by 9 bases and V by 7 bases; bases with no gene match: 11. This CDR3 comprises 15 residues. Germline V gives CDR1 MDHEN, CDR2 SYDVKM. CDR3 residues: CASTGGQGRISPLHF. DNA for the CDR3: TGTGCCAGCACCGGAGGACAGGGAAGAATTTCACCCCTCCACTTT.

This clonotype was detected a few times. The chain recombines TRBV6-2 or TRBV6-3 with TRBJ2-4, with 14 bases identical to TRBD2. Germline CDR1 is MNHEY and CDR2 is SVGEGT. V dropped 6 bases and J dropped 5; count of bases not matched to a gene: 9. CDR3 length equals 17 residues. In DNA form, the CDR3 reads TGTGCCAGCAGCCCCGGACTAGCGGGAGGATTGGAAAACATTCAGTACTTC. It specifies CASSPGLAGGLENIQYF.

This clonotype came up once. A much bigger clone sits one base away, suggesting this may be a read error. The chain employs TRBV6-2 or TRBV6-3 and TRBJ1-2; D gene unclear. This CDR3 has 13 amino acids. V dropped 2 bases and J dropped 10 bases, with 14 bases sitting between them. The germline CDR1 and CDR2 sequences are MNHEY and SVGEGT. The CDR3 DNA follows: TGTGCCAGCAGTTACCTCCTCGGTCGAGCCTACACCTTC. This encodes CASSYLLGRAYTF.

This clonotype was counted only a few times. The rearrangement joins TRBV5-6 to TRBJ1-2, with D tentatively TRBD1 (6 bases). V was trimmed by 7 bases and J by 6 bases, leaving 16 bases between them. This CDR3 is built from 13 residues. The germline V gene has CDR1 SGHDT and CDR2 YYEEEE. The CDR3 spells CASRDTSLHGYTF. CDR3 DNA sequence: TGTGCCAGCCGGGACACCTCCCTGCATGGCTACACCTTC.

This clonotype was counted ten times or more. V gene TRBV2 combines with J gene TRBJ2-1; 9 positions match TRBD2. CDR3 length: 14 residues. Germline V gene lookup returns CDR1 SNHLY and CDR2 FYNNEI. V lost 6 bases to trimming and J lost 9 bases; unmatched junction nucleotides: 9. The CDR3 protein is CASRPGLAPTEQFF. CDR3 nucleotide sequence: TGTGCCAGCAGGCCGGGACTAGCACCCACTGAGCAGTTCTTC.

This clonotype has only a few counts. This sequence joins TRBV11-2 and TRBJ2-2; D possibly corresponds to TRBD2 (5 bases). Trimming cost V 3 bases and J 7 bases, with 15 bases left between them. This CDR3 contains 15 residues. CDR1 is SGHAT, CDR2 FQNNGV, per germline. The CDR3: CASSFSYSGGGELFF. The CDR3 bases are TGTGCCAGCAGCTTTAGCTACTCTGGAGGCGGGGAGCTGTTTTTT.

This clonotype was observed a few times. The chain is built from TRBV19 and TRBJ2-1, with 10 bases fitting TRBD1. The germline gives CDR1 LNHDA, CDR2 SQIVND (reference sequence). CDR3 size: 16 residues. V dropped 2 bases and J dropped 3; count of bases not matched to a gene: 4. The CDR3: CASSIRRTGGYNEQFF. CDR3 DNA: TGTGCCAGTAGTATAAGGAGGACAGGGGGCTACAATGAGCAGTTCTTC.

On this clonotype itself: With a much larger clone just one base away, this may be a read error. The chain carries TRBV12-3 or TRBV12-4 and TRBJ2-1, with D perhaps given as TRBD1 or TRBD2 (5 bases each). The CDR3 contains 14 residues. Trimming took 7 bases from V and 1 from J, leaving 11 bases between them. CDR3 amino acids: CASTRGWSYNEQFF. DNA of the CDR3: TGTGCCAGCACGAGGGGTTGGTCCTACAATGAGCAGTTCTTC.

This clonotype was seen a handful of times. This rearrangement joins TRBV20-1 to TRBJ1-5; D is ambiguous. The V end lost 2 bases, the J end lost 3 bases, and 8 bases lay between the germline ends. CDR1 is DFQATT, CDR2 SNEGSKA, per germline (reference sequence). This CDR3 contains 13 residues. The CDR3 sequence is CSARRILNQPQHF. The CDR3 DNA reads TGCAGTGCTAGACGGATACTCAATCAGCCCCAGCATTTT.

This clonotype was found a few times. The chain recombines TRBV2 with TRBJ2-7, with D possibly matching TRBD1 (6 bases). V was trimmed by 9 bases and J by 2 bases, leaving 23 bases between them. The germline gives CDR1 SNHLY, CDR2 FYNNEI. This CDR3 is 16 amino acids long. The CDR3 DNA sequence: TGTGCCAGGCGGCCATTAGGACAGCTTGTCCCCTACGAGCAGTACTTC. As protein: CARRPLGQLVPYEQYF.

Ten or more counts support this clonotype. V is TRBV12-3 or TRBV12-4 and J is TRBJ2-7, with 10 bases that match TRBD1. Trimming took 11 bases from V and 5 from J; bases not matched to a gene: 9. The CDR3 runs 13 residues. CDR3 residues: CASWGQGFDEQYF. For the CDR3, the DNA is TGTGCCTCCTGGGGACAGGGGTTCGACGAGCAGTACTTC.

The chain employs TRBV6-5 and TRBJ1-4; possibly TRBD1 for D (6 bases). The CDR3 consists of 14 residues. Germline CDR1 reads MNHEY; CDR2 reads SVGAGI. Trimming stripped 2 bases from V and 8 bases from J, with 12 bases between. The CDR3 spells CASSYAQGREKLFF. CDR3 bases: TGTGCCAGCAGTTACGCACAGGGCCGCGAAAAACTGTTTTTT.

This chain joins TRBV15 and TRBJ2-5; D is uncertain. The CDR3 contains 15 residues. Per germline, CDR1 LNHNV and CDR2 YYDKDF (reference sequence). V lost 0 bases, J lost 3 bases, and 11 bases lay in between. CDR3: CATSRERWQEETQYF. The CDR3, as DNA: TGTGCCACCAGCAGAGAACGGTGGCAGGAAGAGACCCAGTACTTC.

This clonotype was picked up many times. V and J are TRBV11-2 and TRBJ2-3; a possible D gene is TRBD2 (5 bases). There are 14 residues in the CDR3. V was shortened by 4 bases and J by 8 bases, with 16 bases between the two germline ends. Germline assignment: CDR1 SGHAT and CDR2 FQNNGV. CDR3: CASSYLTGKSTQYF. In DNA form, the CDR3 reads TGTGCCAGCAGCTACCTAACCGGGAAGAGTACGCAGTATTTT.

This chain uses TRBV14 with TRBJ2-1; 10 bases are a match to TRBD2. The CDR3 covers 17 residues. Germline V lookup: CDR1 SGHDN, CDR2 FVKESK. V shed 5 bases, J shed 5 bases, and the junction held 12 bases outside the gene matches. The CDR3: CASSFHRGTSANNEQFF. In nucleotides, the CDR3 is TGTGCCAGCAGCTTTCATCGTGGGACTAGCGCCAACAATGAGCAGTTCTTC.

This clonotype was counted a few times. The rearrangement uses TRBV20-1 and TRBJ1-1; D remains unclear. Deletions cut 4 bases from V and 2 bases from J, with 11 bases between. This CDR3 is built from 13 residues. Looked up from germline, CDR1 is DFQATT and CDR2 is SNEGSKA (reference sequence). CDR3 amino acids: CSAMRTVNTEAFF. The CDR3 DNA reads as TGCAGTGCTATGCGCACAGTTAACACTGAAGCTTTCTTT.

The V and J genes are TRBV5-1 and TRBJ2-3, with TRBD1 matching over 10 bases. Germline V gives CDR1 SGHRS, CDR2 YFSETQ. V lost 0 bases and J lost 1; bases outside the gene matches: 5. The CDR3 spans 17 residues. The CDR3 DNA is TGCGCCAGCAGCTTGGCGCCCGGGACAGGGGGCACAGATACGCAGTATTTT. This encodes CASSLAPGTGGTDTQYF.